The present entry profiles one T cell receptor (beta chain) with its context. The V and J ends lost 4 bases and 4 bases respectively, with 8 bases between them. This CDR3 has 13 residues. Per germline, CDR1 MNHEY and CDR2 SVGAGI. Source study methods: Cell counts per sample came from amplifying reference gene primers. The assay was immunoSEQ multiplex PCR, and TCRdb's table has in-frame clones only and misses some. The V and J calls and the clone size are those of that table, but D and trimming were determined from the DNA. The sample records about 190,000 clones, around 80% being singletons. These data come from a study of blood T cell repertoires in COVID-19.

The rearrangement links TRBV6-5 to TRBJ1-5; D is perhaps TRBD1 (5 bases). The sample taken for sequencing was peripheral blood. The TCR sequence derives from a man aged 50-60 years who had recovered from COVID-19. CDR3 nucleotides: TGTGCCAGCAGTTTCGACAGTAATCAGCCCCAGCATTTT. Translated: CASSFDSNQPQHF.